This T cell receptor beta chain is drawn from a study of Graves' ophthalmopathy and Graves' hyperthyroidism. Study findings and constraints: Stable hyperthyroidism and ophthalmopathy were told apart by a 13-signature model, which achieved around 88% sensitivity and 65% to 83% specificity.

Details on this clonotype: Its target is unknown. A junction boundary mismatches the germline segment, possibly from a read error.

Amplified material comprised TCR beta CDR3 regions derived from RNA transcripts. HTBI primers served in a first-round RT-PCR, which a second-round multiplex PCR followed. TCRdb reanalysed the multiplex PCR reads using MiXCR and keeps one entry per CDR3 protein. This sample carries about 370,000 distinct CDR3 sequences, about 15% of them seen once, and the ten largest clones take 2.4%. The CDR3 extends over 15 amino acids. Patients in the hyperthyroidism group, adults aged 18 to 65, were newly diagnosed, under 2 months' duration. Uncontrolled infections, other autoimmune diseases, pregnancy or lactation barred patients from enrollment. As diagnostic evidence, clinical symptoms, serum thyroxine, TRAb, thyroid ultrasound and orbital computed tomography were relied upon.

The receptor was isolated from an adult woman with stable Graves' hyperthyroidism. Source material: peripheral blood. The genes are TRBV12-3 or TRBV12-4 and TRBJ1-3; the D is unclear. In DNA, the CDR3 is TGTGCTAGCAGTTTTGACGGTAGCTCTGGAAACACCATATATTTT. As protein: CASSFDGSSGNTIYF.